The clone carrying this TCR beta chain was seen at least ten times. This sample is drawn from a study of neurological immune-mediated disorders. Each CDR3 protein is one row after TCRdb ran MiXCR on the 5' RACE reads. The sample records about 22,000 distinct CDR3 sequences, roughly a tenth being singletons. The germline CDR1 and CDR2 sequences are DFQATT and SNEGSKA (reference sequence). The CDR3 totals 13 residues. V was cut by 0 bases and J by 4 bases, with 7 bases left in between. Sequencing was performed on PBMCs. The receptor was isolated from a woman aged 55-70 years with HTLV-1-associated myelopathy (HAM/TSP). The chain combines TRBV20-1 with TRBJ1-3; D not resolved. The CDR3: CSARDLWGNTIYF. As DNA, the CDR3 is TGCAGTGCTAGAGATTTATGGGGAAACACCATATATTTT.